This T cell receptor beta chain was retrieved from a study of cytomegalovirus exposure and HLA in healthy donors. Study findings and constraints: The dataset shows that most TCR sequences were rare, while some public TCRs occurred in many donors. A later analysis found that most CMV-associated TCR beta chains appeared HLA-restricted. In a later analysis, parvovirus B19, influenza, CMV and Epstein-Barr virus appeared linked to several top co-occurrence clusters.

This clone was counted only a few times. Antigen specificity is unknown. Vbeta (60) and Jbeta (13) primers were used in the PCR. In the study's own analysis: Later, tens of millions of unique TCR beta chains were counted in an analysis, and 8.5 million to 13 million of them were shared. TCRdb's table, derived via immunoSEQ multiplex PCR, lists solely in-frame clones and lacks some. The D gene and trimming were derived from the DNA, and the V and J assignments and clone size from that table. The table records some 190,000 clones, around four fifths of them present only once. The CDR3 has 14 residues. The germline gives CDR1 SGHRS, CDR2 YFSETQ. V gave up 2 bases and J gave up 2 bases, with 8 bases separating them.

The sequenced sample was PBMCs. This receptor was obtained from a man younger than 35 in good health and CMV-seronegative. This chain uses TRBV5-1 with TRBJ2-1; TRBD2 is a possible D gene (6 bases). The DNA for the CDR3 is TGCGCCAGCAGCTTTAGCGGAGCCTACAATGAGCAGTTCTTC. This sequence encodes CASSFSGAYNEQFF.